One sample yielded the 23 T cell receptor beta chains listed below, sequenced in a study of CD8+CD57+ T cells in acquired aplastic anemia. For CDR3 and TCR beta VDJ profiling, genomic DNA was the template used. From the reads, TCRdb called clonotypes with MiXCR, one entry per CDR3 protein. The data show hundreds of thousands of distinct CDR3 sequences, around 68% seen once. The sample taken for sequencing was sorted CD4+, CD8+, or CD8+CD57+ T cells (not recorded which) from PBMCs. The receptors stem from a human donor in good health, serving as a control.

As concerns this clonotype: An end of the junction differs from the germline gene, which may be a read error. The chain combines TRBV7-3 with TRBJ1-1, with unresolved D. CDR3 size: 14 residues. Germline-derived CDR1 and CDR2 are SGHTA and FQGTGA. CDR3 DNA: TGTGCCGGCAGCCACCAAACGCTGAACACTGAAGCTTTCTTT. Translating it yields CAGSHQTLNTEAFF.

This clonotype was detected many times. This chain links TRBV7-2 with TRBJ2-6; D is unresolved. V lost 5 bases, J lost 0 bases, and 8 bases lay in between. The CDR3 totals 15 residues. Germline assignment: CDR1 SGHTA and CDR2 FQGNSA. The CDR3 loop is CASSSVFSGANVLTF. In DNA form, the CDR3 reads TGTGCCAGCAGCAGCGTTTTCTCTGGGGCCAACGTCCTGACTTTC.

V usage is TRBV9 and J usage is TRBJ1-2; 12 positions match TRBD1. CDR1 and CDR2 (germline): SGDLS, YYNGEE. J was trimmed by 6 bases and V by 0 bases; bases with no gene match: 9. There are 17 residues in the CDR3. CDR3 region: CASSVEGQGASGDGYTF. The CDR3 DNA sequence: TGTGCCAGCAGCGTAGAGGGACAGGGGGCTTCAGGTGATGGCTACACCTTC.

Of note for this clonotype: The conserved closing phenylalanine or tryptophan is absent in this CDR3, likely reflecting a read error. No DNA is shown, since the ends of the CDR3 on it are uncertain; the CDR3 is the one TCRdb lists. V is TRBV2 and J is TRBJ2-7. The CDR3 is 15 amino acids in total, end residues counted. CDR1 and CDR2 from the germline V gene are SNHLY and FYNNEI. CDR3 loop: CASSELLEDTQYFYP.

This rearrangement joins TRBV20-1 to TRBJ1-1; TRBD1 matches 10 bases. CDR1 is DFQATT, CDR2 SNEGSKA, per germline (reference sequence). The CDR3 extends over 14 amino acids. CDR3 in DNA: TGCAGCGCCGGACAGGGGGGGAGAAACACTGAAGCTTTCTTT. Its protein is CSAGQGGRNTEAFF.

The sample holds many counts of this clonotype. J is TRBJ2-1 and V is TRBV9; D tentatively fits TRBD1 or TRBD2 (5 bases each). Germline V lookup: CDR1 SGDLS, CDR2 YYNGEE. V was cut by 1 base and J by 8 bases, with 19 bases left in between. This CDR3 has 16 amino acids. This CDR3 reads CASSVMPDWGIYEQFF. The CDR3 DNA reads as TGTGCCAGCAGCGTAATGCCGGACTGGGGGATTTATGAGCAGTTCTTC.

This clonotype was recorded at least ten times. V and J are TRBV6-6 and TRBJ1-5; TRBD1 aligns across 7 bases. The J segment lost 2 bases and the V segment lost 7 bases, leaving 5 bases of the junction unmatched. The CDR3 is 14 amino acids. Per the germline V gene, CDR1 is MNHNY and CDR2 is SVGAGI (reference sequence). In DNA, the CDR3 is TGTGCCAGCACCAGACAGGGCGGCAATCAGCCCCAGCATTTT. Amino acid sequence: CASTRQGGNQPQHF.

In this sample, this clonotype turned up many times. In DNA, the CDR3 is TGTGCCAGCAGACGAACAGGGGTTAGCAATCAGCCCCAGCATTTT. This gives the protein CASRRTGVSNQPQHF. V gene TRBV12-3 or TRBV12-4 combines with J gene TRBJ1-5; TRBD1 agrees at 7 bases. J was trimmed by 0 bases and V by 6 bases; bases with no gene match: 5. There are 15 residues in the CDR3.

On this clonotype itself: A junction boundary mismatches the germline segment, possibly from a read error. This rearrangement joins TRBV20-1 to TRBJ2-7, with a possible D match to TRBD1 (8 bases). This CDR3 spans 13 amino acids. CDR1 and CDR2 (germline): DFQATT, SNEGSKA (reference sequence). The CDR3 coding sequence is TGCAGCGTTTCTGAGACAGGGGACTACCAGCAGTACTTC. It codes for CSVSETGDYQQYF.

The J gene is TRBJ2-7, the V gene TRBV7-2; TRBD1 matches 9 bases. The junction had 7 bases not matched to a gene; V was cut back by 5 bases and J by 2 bases. CDR1 is SGHTA, CDR2 FQGNSA, per germline. This CDR3 has 15 amino acids. CDR3 residues: CASSPRQGGPYEQYF. CDR3 DNA: TGTGCCAGCAGCCCCCGACAGGGGGGCCCCTACGAGCAGTACTTC.

Details on this clonotype: This is likely a read error, given that the CDR3 carries no conserved phenylalanine or tryptophan at its end. The limits of the CDR3 on the DNA are not certain, so only TCRdb's listed CDR3 is given. The chain employs TRBV9 and TRBJ1-2. Germline CDR1 is SGDLS and CDR2 is YYNGEE. The CDR3 is 13 residues long, counting both termini. The CDR3 region is CASSVGLAGGNYV.

This chain joins TRBV11-2 and TRBJ2-7; D is undetermined. From germline, CDR1 is SGHAT and CDR2 FQNNGV. CDR3 length: 12 amino acids. Deletions cut 5 bases from V and 2 bases from J, with 7 bases between. The CDR3 sequence: CASSPFTYEQYF. CDR3 in DNA: TGTGCCAGCAGCCCATTTACCTACGAGCAGTACTTC.

On this clonotype: An end of the junction does not agree with germline; a read error may underlie this. The chain employs TRBV11-2 and TRBJ2-5, with D unclear. The length of the CDR3 is 14 residues. CDR1 SGHAT and CDR2 FQNNGV come from the germline V gene. CDR3 in DNA: TGCGCCAGCAGCCGGACGCACGGCGGAGAGACCCAGTACTTC. Translation: CASSRTHGGETQYF.

In this sample, this clonotype turned up many times. The chain uses TRBV2 and TRBJ1-4; D might be TRBD1 (5 bases). Germline CDR1 is SNHLY and CDR2 is FYNNEI. Trimming took off 3 bases at V and 4 bases at J, with 6 bases between the two ends. The CDR3 runs to 13 residues. CDR3 region: CASSETDNEKLFF. The CDR3 bases are TGTGCCAGCAGTGAGACAGATAATGAAAAACTGTTTTTT.

Worth noting for this clonotype: No conserved phenylalanine or tryptophan is present at the end of the CDR3, so a read error is the likely explanation. Because the CDR3's place on the DNA is in doubt, the DNA is left out and the CDR3 is given as listed by TCRdb. The chain carries TRBV9 and TRBJ1-2; the D call of TRBD1 is as the table states it, not checked on the DNA. The germline CDR1 and CDR2 sequences are SGDLS and YYNGEE. The CDR3 is 12 residues long, ends included. This CDR3 is CASQDNNYGGTT.

The chain is built from TRBV25-1 and TRBJ1-4; 7 nucleotides agree with TRBD1. The V gene's germline CDR1 is MGHDK and CDR2 SYGVNS. V trimming: 6 bases; J trimming: 8 bases; junction bases outside the gene matches: 12. The CDR3 has 15 residues. Written as DNA, the CDR3 is TGTGCCAGCAGCTCAGGGGGGAGTGGTTTGGAAAAACTGTTTTTT. Translating gives CASSSGGSGLEKLFF.

This clonotype was seen only a few times. A much larger clone lies a single base off, so this may be a read error. The chain carries TRBV11-2 and TRBJ2-1; 11 bases are shared with TRBD1. Germline V gene lookup returns CDR1 SGHAT and CDR2 FQNNGV. The trim removed 0 bases at V and 9 bases at J, leaving 7 bases unmatched. This CDR3 is built from 16 residues. The CDR3 loop is CASSLETGTGGSEQFF. The CDR3, as DNA: TGTGCCAGCAGCTTAGAGACCGGGACAGGGGGGAGTGAGCAGTTCTTC.

Details on this clonotype: As the CDR3 is not closed by the conserved phenylalanine or tryptophan, this likely results from a read error. No DNA is shown, since the ends of the CDR3 on it are uncertain; the CDR3 is the one TCRdb lists. The CDR3: CSARRTEV. This chain links TRBV20-1 with TRBJ1-2. The CDR3 has 8 amino acids, counting both end residues. Germline-derived CDR1 and CDR2 are DFQATT and SNEGSKA (reference sequence).

With regard to this clonotype: With a much larger clone just one base away, this may be a read error. The chain has TRBV6-5 and TRBJ1-3, with D perhaps matching TRBD1 (5 bases). CDR1 and CDR2 from the germline V gene are MNHEY and SVGAGI. The CDR3 consists of 17 residues. V was shortened by 6 bases and J by 0 bases, with 18 bases between the two germline ends. This CDR3 is CASSEQLGRYSGNTIYF. The CDR3 DNA reads TGTGCCAGCAGCGAACAGTTGGGACGGTACTCTGGAAACACCATATATTTT.

The chain carries TRBV20-1 and TRBJ2-3; D assignment may be TRBD1 or TRBD2 (6 bases each). V was trimmed by 8 bases and J by 4 bases, leaving 19 bases between them. The CDR3 covers 14 residues. Germline V CDR1 and CDR2: DFQATT, SNEGSKA (reference sequence). Here the CDR3 DNA reads TGCAGTTCGATCGCTAGCGAGGGGGCAGATACGCAGTATTTT. Translation: CSSIASEGADTQYF.

The DNA of the CDR3 is TGTGCCAACAAGCGAGGCGGGAAAGCCTACGAGCAGTACTTC. Translation: CANKRGGKAYEQYF. The gene calls are TRBV12-3 or TRBV12-4 and TRBJ2-7; D possibly corresponds to TRBD2 (6 bases). The CDR3 covers 14 residues. V shed 10 bases and J shed 2 bases, with 18 bases lying between them.

This clonotype was seen repeatedly, ten times or more. The rearrangement links TRBV3-1 to TRBJ2-3; 9 positions agree with TRBD2. Germline lookup yields CDR1 LGHDT and CDR2 YNNKEL (reference sequence). The CDR3 totals 14 residues. The V segment lost 7 bases and the J segment 4 bases; nucleotides outside the gene matches: 6. Written as DNA, the CDR3 is TGTGCCAGCACACGGCGGGGGGGCCCAGATACGCAGTATTTT. It encodes CASTRRGGPDTQYF.

This clonotype was detected once. This is likely a read error, given that the CDR3 carries no conserved phenylalanine or tryptophan at its end. The DNA is omitted, as the CDR3 cannot be located on it reliably, and the CDR3 follows TCRdb's listing. The rearrangement joins TRBV7-2 to TRBJ1-5; the tabulated D call, TRBD1, remains unverified against the DNA. The CDR3 extends over 13 residues, inclusive of both ends. Germline CDR1 reads SGHTA; CDR2 reads FQGNSA. CDR3 in amino acids: CASSLATGENEKL.